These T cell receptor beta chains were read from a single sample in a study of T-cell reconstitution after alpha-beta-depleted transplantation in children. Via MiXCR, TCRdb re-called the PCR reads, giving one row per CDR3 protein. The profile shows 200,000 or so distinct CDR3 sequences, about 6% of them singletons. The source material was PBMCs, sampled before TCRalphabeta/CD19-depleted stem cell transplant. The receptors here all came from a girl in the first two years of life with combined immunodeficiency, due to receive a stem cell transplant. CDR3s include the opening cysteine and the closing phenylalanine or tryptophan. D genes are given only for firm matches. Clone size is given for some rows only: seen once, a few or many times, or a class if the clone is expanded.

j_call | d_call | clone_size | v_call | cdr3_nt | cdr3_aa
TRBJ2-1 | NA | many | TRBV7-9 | TGTGCCAGCAGCCACCTAGTCGCTCAACGGGATGAGCAGTTCTTC | CASSHLVAQRDEQFF
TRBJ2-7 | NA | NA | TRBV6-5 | TGTGCCAGCAGTTACGCCGGGACAATTCCCTACGAGCAGTACTTC | CASSYAGTIPYEQYF
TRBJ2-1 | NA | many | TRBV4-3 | TGCGCCAGCAGCTTCACCACCCTGTACAATGAGCAGTTCTTC | CASSFTTLYNEQFF
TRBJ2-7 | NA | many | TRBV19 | TGTGCCAGTAGTATCAACACCGAGCAGTACTTC | CASSINTEQYF
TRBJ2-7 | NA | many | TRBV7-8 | TGTGCCAGCAGCTTAGCGAGGGTTCCCTCTTACGAGCAGTACTTC | CASSLARVPSYEQYF
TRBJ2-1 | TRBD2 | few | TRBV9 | TGTGCCAGCAGCCGGACTAGGACCCTCAATGAGCAGTTCTTC | CASSRTRTLNEQFF
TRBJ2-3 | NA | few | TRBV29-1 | TGCAGCACCCCCGGGGGCTTTGGGACAGATACGCAGTATTTT | CSTPGGFGTDTQYF
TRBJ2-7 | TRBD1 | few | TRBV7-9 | TGTGCCAGCAGCTGGACCGGGACAGGGGCCTACGAGCAGTACTTC | CASSWTGTGAYEQYF
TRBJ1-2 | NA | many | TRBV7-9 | TGTGCCAGCAGCTTAGCGTGGGGGGAGAGAGATGGCTACACCTTC | CASSLAWGERDGYTF
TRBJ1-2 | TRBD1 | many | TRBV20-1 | TGCAGTGCTAGAGCCCCAGGGGGCAGGGTCGGTGGCTACACCTTC | CSARAPGGRVGGYTF
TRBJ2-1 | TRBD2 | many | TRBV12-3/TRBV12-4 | TGTGCCAGCAGCACTTATGCGGACCAACCGGGGGGTGAGCAGTTCTTC | CASSTYADQPGGEQFF
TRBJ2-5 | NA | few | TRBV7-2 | TGTGCCAGCAGCTTGCGACTGGGGACGCCCGTAGGGTGGGAGACCCAGTACTTC | CASSLRLGTPVGWETQYF
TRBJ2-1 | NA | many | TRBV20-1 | TGCAGTGCTAGAGCTGACTTCTCCTACAATGAGCAGTTCTTC | CSARADFSYNEQFF
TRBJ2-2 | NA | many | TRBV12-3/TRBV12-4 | TGTGCCAGCAGTCACAGGGCCACCGGGGAGCTGTTTTTT | CASSHRATGELFF
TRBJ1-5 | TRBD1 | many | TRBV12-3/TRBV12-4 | TGTGCCAGCAGTTCGGGACAGGCCGGGGGTCAGCCCCAGCATTTT | CASSSGQAGGQPQHF
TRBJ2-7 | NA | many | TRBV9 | TGTGCCAGCAGCGTAGGAACCGGGAGCGAGCAGTACTTC | CASSVGTGSEQYF
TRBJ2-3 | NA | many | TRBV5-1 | TGCGCCAGCAGCGGGTATACTAGCACAGATACGCAGTATTTT | CASSGYTSTDTQYF
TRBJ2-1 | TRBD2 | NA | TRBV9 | TGTGCCAGCAGCCCCCCACTAGCGGGAGGGGATGAGCAGTTCTTC | CASSPPLAGGDEQFF
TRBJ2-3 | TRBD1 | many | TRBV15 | TGTGCCACCAGCAGAGATTCAATTGGGACAGGGAGCAGAGATACGCAGTATTTT | CATSRDSIGTGSRDTQYF
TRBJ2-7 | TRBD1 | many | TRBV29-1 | TGCAGCGCCTCCGGGACAGGTGTAGACGAGCAGTACTTC | CSASGTGVDEQYF
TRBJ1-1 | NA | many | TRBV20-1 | TGCAGTGCTACGCCGGGAGGAGGGAACACTGAAGCTTTCTTT | CSATPGGGNTEAFF
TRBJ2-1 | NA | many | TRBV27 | TGTGCCAGCAGTCCTACCTGGGGGGATGAGCAGTTCTTC | CASSPTWGDEQFF
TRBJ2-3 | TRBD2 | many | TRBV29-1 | TGCAGCGTTGAATCACTAGCGGGGGAGCGGTATCTCACAGATACGCAGTATTTT | CSVESLAGERYLTDTQYF
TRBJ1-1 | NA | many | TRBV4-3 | TGCGCCAGCAGCCAAGAGGCAATCAGGGACACTGAAGCTTTCTTT | CASSQEAIRDTEAFF
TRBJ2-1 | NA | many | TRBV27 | TGTGCCAGCAGTTTAGTCGGGGCCTACAATGAGCAGTTCTTC | CASSLVGAYNEQFF
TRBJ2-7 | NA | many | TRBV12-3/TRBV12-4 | TGTGCCAGCAGTCCTAGCTCGGACAGTCCCACGGGGGAGCAGTACTTC | CASSPSSDSPTGEQYF
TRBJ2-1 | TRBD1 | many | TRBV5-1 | TGCGCCAGCAGCTTGGAGACAGGGAGCTCCTACAATGAGCAGTTCTTC | CASSLETGSSYNEQFF
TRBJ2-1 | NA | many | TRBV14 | TGTGCCAGCAGCCAAGACGACCGCTACTACAATGAGCAGTTCTTC | CASSQDDRYYNEQFF
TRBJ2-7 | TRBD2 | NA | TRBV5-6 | TGTGCCAGCAGCTTGGCTAGCGGGGTCTACGAGCAGTACTTC | CASSLASGVYEQYF
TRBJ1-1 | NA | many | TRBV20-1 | TGCAGTGCTAGAGATTATAAGGACGGCTTGAACACTGAAGCTTTCTTT | CSARDYKDGLNTEAFF
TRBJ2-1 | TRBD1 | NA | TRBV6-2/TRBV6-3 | TGTGCCAGCCGCGGACAGGCCATATACAATGAGCAGTTCTTC | CASRGQAIYNEQFF
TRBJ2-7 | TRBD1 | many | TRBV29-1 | TGCAGCGTGCGGACCCACGGGACAGCCTATTCCTACGAGCAGTACTTC | CSVRTHGTAYSYEQYF
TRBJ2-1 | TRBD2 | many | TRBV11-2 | TGTGCCAGCAGCTTAGTGGGACTAGCGGATGTCTACAATGAGCAGTTCTTC | CASSLVGLADVYNEQFF
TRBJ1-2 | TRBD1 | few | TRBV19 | TGTGCCAGTAGTATAGACAGACAGGGTAGCGGCTACACCTTC | CASSIDRQGSGYTF
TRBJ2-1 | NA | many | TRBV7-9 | TGTGCCAGCAGCCCCCCCCGGATGGGGTACAATGAGCAGTTCTTC | CASSPPRMGYNEQFF
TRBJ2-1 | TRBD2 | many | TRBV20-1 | TGCAGTGCTAGATGGCGGGAGGGCCGGGGTGAGCAGTTCTTC | CSARWREGRGEQFF
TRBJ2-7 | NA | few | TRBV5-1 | TGCGCCAGCCGAAACGACTACGAGCAGTACTTC | CASRNDYEQYF
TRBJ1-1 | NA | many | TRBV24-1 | TGTGCCACCAGTGACACCGACGGGCCGGGGACTGAAGCTTTCTTT | CATSDTDGPGTEAFF
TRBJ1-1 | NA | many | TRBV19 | TGTGCCAGTAGTTTAAACAGGCCGCGAACTATGAACACTGAAGCTTTCTTT | CASSLNRPRTMNTEAFF
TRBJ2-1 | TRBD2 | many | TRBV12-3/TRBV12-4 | TGTGCCAGCAGTTGGGGGGGTCTGGAGCAGTTCTTC | CASSWGGLEQFF
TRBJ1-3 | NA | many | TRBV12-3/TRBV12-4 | TGTGCCAGCAGTCCCACAGGAATCTCTGGAAACACCATATATTTT | CASSPTGISGNTIYF
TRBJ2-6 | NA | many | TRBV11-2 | TGTGCCAGCAGCGCGAGTGGGGGACTCTCCAACGTCCTGACTTTC | CASSASGGLSNVLTF
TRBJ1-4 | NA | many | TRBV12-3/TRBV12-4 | TGTGCCAGCAGAGACAGTAATGAAAAACTGTTTTTT | CASRDSNEKLFF
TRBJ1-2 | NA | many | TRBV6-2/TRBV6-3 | TGTGCCAGCAGCTTCGTTGTCTCCGATGGCTACACCTTC | CASSFVVSDGYTF
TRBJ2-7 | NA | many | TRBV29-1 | TGCAGCGTTGAAGTTACCCTATACGAGCAGTACTTC | CSVEVTLYEQYF
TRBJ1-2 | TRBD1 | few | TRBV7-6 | TGTGCCAGCAGCCCCAGGGGGAGAAGCTATGGCTACACCTTC | CASSPRGRSYGYTF
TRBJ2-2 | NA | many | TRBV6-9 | TGTGCCAGCAGTTATTCGCCGGACAGAATTAACACCGGGGAGCTGTTTTTT | CASSYSPDRINTGELFF
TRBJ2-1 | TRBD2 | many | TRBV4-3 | TGCGCCAGCAGCCAGGGAACCGGGACTAGCGGGGGGTACAATGAGCAGTTCTTC | CASSQGTGTSGGYNEQFF
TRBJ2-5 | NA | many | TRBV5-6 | TGTGCCAGCAGCTTGGTTGGGGGGATAGAGACCCAGTACTTC | CASSLVGGIETQYF
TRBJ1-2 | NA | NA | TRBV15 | TGTGCCACCAGCAGTCTTCTTCGGTATGGCTACACCTTC | CATSSLLRYGYTF
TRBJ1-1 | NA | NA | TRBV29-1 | TGCAGCGCCGGACAGATGAACACTGAAGCTTTCTTT | CSAGQMNTEAFF
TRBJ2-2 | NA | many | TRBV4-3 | TGCGCCAGCAGCCAAGGGGCAGGTTCGACCACCGGGGAGCTGTTTTTT | CASSQGAGSTTGELFF
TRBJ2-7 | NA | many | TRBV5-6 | TGTGCCAGCAGCGGCGAAAAGCGCGTCATCTACGAGCAGTACTTC | CASSGEKRVIYEQYF
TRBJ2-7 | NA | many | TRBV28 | TGTGCCAGCAGTTTCGCCTACCTGCCCTACGAGCAGTACTTC | CASSFAYLPYEQYF
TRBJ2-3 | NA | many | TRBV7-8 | TGTGCCAGCAGCCCACTAGTTCCCTGGCGGGATACGCAGTATTTT | CASSPLVPWRDTQYF
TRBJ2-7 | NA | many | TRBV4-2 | TGTGCCAGCAGCCACTTTCTTCAACGGGAGACCGCCCCCTACGAGCAGTACTTC | CASSHFLQRETAPYEQYF
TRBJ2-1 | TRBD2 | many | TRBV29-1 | TGCAGCGACTCCCCGGGAGGGGGTGAGCAGTTCTTC | CSDSPGGGEQFF